The 27 T cell receptor beta chains reported below all come from one sample, sequenced in a study of control samples from healthy donors and cancer patients. The method was immunoSEQ multiplex PCR; TCRdb's version includes in-frame clones alone and lacks a portion of them. The table lists 140,000 to 150,000 clones, 75% to 95% of them singletons. The sample taken for sequencing was blood. The receptor set was obtained from a young man in good health.

The chain uses TRBV2 and TRBJ1-1; TRBD1 matches at 7 bases. CDR1 is SNHLY, CDR2 FYNNEI, per germline. J gave up 5 bases and V 5 bases, and 11 bases lay outside the gene matches. This CDR3 has 15 amino acids. The CDR3, as DNA: TGTGCCAGCAGTTCCTCCAGGGGGTTCGGGACTGAAGCTTTCTTT. Protein: CASSSSRGFGTEAFF.

V and J are TRBV9 and TRBJ2-7; D call uncertain. The CDR3 totals 16 residues. The germline V gene encodes CDR1 SGDLS and CDR2 YYNGEE. Trimming removed 4 bases from V and 0 bases from J, with 17 bases in between. This CDR3 reads CASSLGASPTSYEQYF. The CDR3 DNA reads TGTGCCAGCAGCCTAGGCGCCAGTCCCACCTCCTACGAGCAGTACTTC.

In its sample, this clone was seen once. The chain couples TRBV5-4 to TRBJ1-1; D is unresolved. CDR1 is SGHNT, CDR2 YYREEE, per germline (reference sequence). This CDR3 is built from 13 residues. The V gene lost 5 bases and the J gene lost 1 base, with 9 bases spanning the gap. The CDR3 reads CASSFGGNTEAFF. The CDR3 coding sequence is TGTGCCAGCAGTTTCGGCGGGAACACTGAAGCTTTCTTT.

The V and J genes are TRBV27 and TRBJ1-6, with 9 bases identical to TRBD1. Per the germline V gene, CDR1 is MNHEY and CDR2 is SMNVEV (reference sequence). CDR3 length equals 16 residues. V was clipped by 4 bases and J by 6 bases; unmatched bases: 7. CDR3 loop: CASSYRTGDLNSPLHF. DNA of the CDR3: TGTGCCAGCAGTTACCGGACAGGGGATCTTAATTCACCCCTCCACTTT.

This clone has just one count. The V gene is TRBV6-6, the J gene TRBJ1-5; D is unclear. The germline V and J ends were trimmed by 5 bases and 3 bases, with 11 bases remaining between them. Germline loops: CDR1 MNHNY, CDR2 SVGAGI (reference sequence). This CDR3 has 14 residues. As DNA, the CDR3 is TGTGCCAGCAGTCCCACGGGAGTCAATCAGCCCCAGCATTTT. Its protein product is CASSPTGVNQPQHF.

V usage is TRBV7-9 and J usage is TRBJ2-2; 7 bases fit TRBD2. The CDR3 length is 16 residues. Trimming took 5 bases from V and 5 from J; bases not matched to a gene: 11. Germline CDR1 SEHNR, CDR2 FQNEAQ (reference sequence). The CDR3 protein is CASSREGRGRTGELFF. The CDR3 bases are TGTGCCAGCAGCCGTGAAGGGAGGGGAAGGACCGGGGAGCTGTTTTTT.

The V and J genes are TRBV7-2 and TRBJ1-3; the D gene is possibly TRBD1 (6 bases). There are 17 residues in the CDR3. CDR1 is SGHTA and CDR2 is FQGNSA in the germline V gene. The germline V and J ends were trimmed by 4 bases and 4 bases, with 20 bases remaining between them. This chain's CDR3 is CASSYYPGQTTGNTIYF. The CDR3 DNA follows: TGTGCCAGCAGCTACTACCCCGGACAGACCACGGGAAACACCATATATTTT.

The rearrangement joins TRBV4-2 to TRBJ2-7; 8 bases are shared with TRBD1. The CDR3 is 17 residues long. The V segment lost 4 bases and the J segment 1 base; nucleotides outside the gene matches: 12. Germline lookup yields CDR1 LGHNA and CDR2 YNFKEQ. The CDR3 region has the DNA TGTGCCAGCAGCCCCAAAAACAACAGGGGGGTTTCCTACGAGCAGTACTTC. Its protein is CASSPKNNRGVSYEQYF.

In its sample, this clone was seen many times. J is TRBJ1-1 and V is TRBV9; no definite D call. This CDR3 has 14 residues. In germline, CDR1 is SGDLS, CDR2 YYNGEE. V was pared by 4 bases and J by 6 bases, with 16 bases between. CDR3 nucleotides: TGTGCCAGCAGCCTCGAGGGATGGGGTCCTGAAGCTTTCTTT. Translating gives CASSLEGWGPEAFF. Variable domain in full (rest from reference TRBV9 and TRBJ1-1): DSGVTQTPKHLITATGQRVTLRCSPRSGDLSVYWYQQSLDQGLQFLIQYYNGEERAKGNILERFSAQQFPDLHSELNLSSLELGDSALYFCASSLEGWGPEAFFGQGTRLTVV.

The genes are TRBV28 and TRBJ1-4, with D uncertain. The CDR3 is 16 residues long. V lost 1 base, J lost 4 bases, and 13 bases lay in between. Germline V gene data show CDR1 as MDHEN and CDR2 as SYDVKM. The CDR3 DNA sequence: TGTGCCAGCAGTTTATCAGGAAGAGGGAATAATGAAAAACTGTTTTTT. It specifies CASSLSGRGNNEKLFF.

The V call is TRBV9, the J call TRBJ1-1, with a tentative D call TRBD1 (6 bases). Germline CDR1 SGDLS, CDR2 YYNGEE. The CDR3 extends over 14 amino acids. V dropped 0 bases and J dropped 7 bases, with 13 bases sitting between them. CDR3: CASSVARGRGEAFF. CDR3 DNA: TGTGCCAGCAGCGTAGCTAGGGGGAGGGGTGAAGCTTTCTTT.

CDR3 nucleotides: TGTGCCAGCAGCGTAGAGGGGGCTAGTTTCTCTGGGGCCAACGTCCTGACTTTC. The encoded protein is CASSVEGASFSGANVLTF. The rearrangement uses TRBV9 and TRBJ2-6; 7 bases map to TRBD1. Germline V gene data show CDR1 as SGDLS and CDR2 as YYNGEE. The CDR3 is made up of 18 amino acids. V dropped 0 bases and J dropped 0; count of bases not matched to a gene: 6.

The chain uses TRBV28 and TRBJ2-1; 7 bases line up with TRBD2. The CDR3 covers 14 residues. J was trimmed by 4 bases and V by 3 bases; bases with no gene match: 3. Germline loops: CDR1 MDHEN, CDR2 SYDVKM. The CDR3 spells CASSFLAAYNEQFF. The CDR3 DNA is TGTGCCAGCAGTTTTCTAGCGGCGTACAATGAGCAGTTCTTC.

The DNA for the CDR3 is TGTGCCAGCAGCGAAAGAGGGCAGGCTAGGGGCACTGAAGCTTTCTTT. Amino acids: CASSERGQARGTEAFF. The chain has TRBV21-1 and TRBJ1-1. TRBV21-1 is assigned pseudogene status. The CDR3 spans 16 residues.

CDR3 DNA: TGCAGCGGCGGAGCAGGGGGATACACTGAAGCTTTCTTT. Protein sequence: CSGGAGGYTEAFF. V usage is TRBV29-1 and J usage is TRBJ1-1; 7 bases agree with TRBD1. The J segment lost 3 bases and the V segment lost 7 bases, leaving 8 bases of the junction unmatched. CDR1 and CDR2 from the germline V gene are SQVTM and ANQGSEA. The CDR3 contains 13 residues. The full variable domain, completed using reference TRBV29-1 and TRBJ1-1, is SAVISQKPSRDICQRGTSLTIQCQVDSQVTMMFWYRQQPGQSLTLIATANQGSEATYESGFVIDKFPISRPNLTFSTLTVSNMSPEDSSIYLCSGGAGGYTEAFFGQGTRLTVV.

The V and J genes are TRBV7-9 and TRBJ1-6; 8 bases map to TRBD1. V was pared by 5 bases and J by 5 bases, with 5 bases of the junction left unmatched. Germline CDR1 reads SEHNR; CDR2 reads FQNEAQ (reference sequence). CDR3 size: 15 residues. For the CDR3, the DNA is TGTGCCAGCAGCAATACAGGGGGTAATAATTCACCCCTCCACTTT. Amino acid sequence: CASSNTGGNNSPLHF.

V is TRBV5-1 and J is TRBJ2-1; D is unclear. Germline values: CDR1 SGHRS, CDR2 YFSETQ. The V gene lost 6 bases and the J gene lost 2 bases, with 12 bases spanning the gap. The CDR3 length is 14 residues. The CDR3 sequence: CASTFDSPYNEQFF. CDR3 nucleotides: TGCGCCAGCACCTTCGACTCCCCCTACAATGAGCAGTTCTTC.

The chain recombines TRBV7-9 with TRBJ2-7; 7 bases agree with TRBD1. This CDR3 region has 14 residues. V lost 3 bases to trimming and J lost 3 bases; unmatched junction nucleotides: 5. From germline, CDR1 is SEHNR and CDR2 FQNEAQ (reference sequence). CDR3 sequence (DNA): TGTGCCAGCAGCTTCCCGACAGGGCACTACGAGCAGTACTTC. Protein sequence: CASSFPTGHYEQYF.

This rearrangement joins TRBV25-1 to TRBJ1-4; tentative D call: TRBD1 (5 bases). The V gene's germline CDR1 is MGHDK and CDR2 SYGVNS. This CDR3 region has 11 residues. CDR3 in DNA: TGTGCTGTAGGGGCTTATGAAAAACTGTTTTTT. Residues: CAVGAYEKLFF.

The chain has TRBV5-4 and TRBJ1-1, with a weak D call TRBD1 (5 bases). The V gene's germline CDR1 is SGHNT and CDR2 YYREEE (reference sequence). CDR3 size: 15 residues. Trimming took 1 base from V and 4 from J, leaving 14 bases between them. The CDR3 nucleotides are TGTGCCAGCAGCTTGTTACAGGCCGGCAGCACTGAAGCTTTCTTT. Translating it yields CASSLLQAGSTEAFF.

The rearrangement uses TRBV28 and TRBJ1-1; D is perhaps TRBD1 (5 bases). This CDR3 contains 14 residues. From germline, CDR1 is MDHEN and CDR2 SYDVKM. The V end lost 4 bases, the J end lost 0 bases, and 9 bases lay between the germline ends. CDR3 bases: TGTGCCAGCAGTTCAGGGTATGTGAACACTGAAGCTTTCTTT. Residues: CASSSGYVNTEAFF. Complete variable domain (other parts from reference TRBV28 and TRBJ1-1): DVKVTQSSRYLVKRTGEKVFLECVQDMDHENMFWYRQDPGLGLRLIYFSYDVKMKEKGDIPEGYSVSREKKERFSLILESASTNQTSMYLCASSSGYVNTEAFFGQGTRLTVV.

The chain has TRBV6-1 and TRBJ1-1; D is perhaps TRBD1 (5 bases). With 1 base removed from V and 5 bases from J, the gap between germline ends came to 11 bases. The CDR3 has 14 residues. Germline values: CDR1 MNHNS, CDR2 SASEGT. CDR3 nucleotide sequence: TGTGCCAGCAGTGAAGGGCAGGGTAGTACTGAAGCTTTCTTT. As protein: CASSEGQGSTEAFF.

The chain links TRBV24-1 to TRBJ1-5; D not certain. The ends were cut back, 6 bases at V and 16 bases at J, with 18 bases in the middle. CDR3 size: 12 residues. Looked up from germline, CDR1 is KGHDR and CDR2 is SFDVKD. The CDR3 sequence: CATSQSPPPDHF. CDR3 sequence (DNA): TGTGCCACCAGTCAAAGTCCCCCCCCGGATCATTTT.

The V call is TRBV28, the J call TRBJ2-7; D gene uncertain. Germline lookup yields CDR1 MDHEN and CDR2 SYDVKM. Trimming took 10 bases from V and 4 from J, leaving 8 bases between them. There are 10 residues in the CDR3. The CDR3 DNA follows: TGTGCCACCTTTCGTTACGAGCAGTACTTC. Translating gives CATFRYEQYF.

The chain is built from TRBV12-3 or TRBV12-4 and TRBJ2-1; no firm D call. The CDR3 totals 12 residues. V gave up 2 bases and J gave up 5 bases, with 4 bases separating them. The CDR3 here is CASSLQDNEQFF. CDR3 nucleotides: TGTGCCAGCAGTTTACAGGACAATGAGCAGTTCTTC.

This rearrangement joins TRBV7-9 to TRBJ2-4, with 9 bases matching TRBD2. With V trimmed by 1 base and J by 7 bases, 8 bases remained unmatched. Germline assignment: CDR1 SEHNR and CDR2 FQNEAQ (reference sequence). The CDR3 consists of 16 residues. CDR3 nucleotide sequence: TGTGCCAGCAGCTTAGGGGTCTTAGCGGGGGAGAACATTCAGTACTTC. Protein sequence: CASSLGVLAGENIQYF.

This rearrangement joins TRBV6-5 to TRBJ1-2; no clear D. Per the germline V gene, CDR1 is MNHEY and CDR2 is SVGAGI. Trimming pared 0 bases from V and 7 bases from J, leaving 15 bases between. The CDR3 is 15 residues long. CDR3 nucleotide sequence: TGTGCCAGCAGTTACTCCGCCGGTGCTGGAAGTGGCTACACCTTC. This sequence encodes CASSYSAGAGSGYTF.